These 29 T cell receptor beta chains were sequenced from one sample in a study of T cells in Graves' hyperthyroidism and ophthalmopathy. The investigators amplified TCR beta CDR3 regions from RNA transcripts. Using the HTBI primer set, a first-round RT-PCR was run on the TCR CDR3. TCRdb used MiXCR to reprocess the multiplex PCR reads, holding one entry per CDR3 protein. The sample yields about 560,000 distinct CDR3 sequences, 16% seen once. Sequenced: blood. These receptors originate from a woman aged 18-29 years with Graves' hyperthyroidism.

This clonotype was picked up a small number of times. The chain carries TRBV7-9 and TRBJ1-1, with D possibly matching TRBD1 (6 bases). CDR3 length: 13 residues. V gave up 6 bases and J gave up 5 bases, with 13 bases separating them. CDR1 and CDR2 from the germline V gene are SEHNR and FQNEAQ (reference sequence). CDR3 region: CASREGGGTEAFF. The CDR3 nucleotides read TGTGCCAGCAGAGAAGGGGGGGGGACTGAAGCTTTCTTT.

In its sample, this clonotype was seen a few times. The rearrangement uses TRBV20-1 and TRBJ2-7; 7 bases are shared with TRBD2. Germline trimming cut 3 bases from V and 3 bases from J; bases unmatched to any gene: 5. The germline V gene has CDR1 DFQATT and CDR2 SNEGSKA (reference sequence). This CDR3 contains 13 residues. The CDR3 sequence: CSARRAGDYEQYF. CDR3 DNA sequence: TGCAGTGCTAGGCGTGCGGGAGACTACGAGCAGTACTTC.

This clonotype was found many times. This chain links TRBV5-1 with TRBJ2-3, with 7 bases fitting TRBD2. V was pared by 0 bases and J by 4 bases, with 11 bases of the junction left unmatched. This CDR3 spans 17 amino acids. From germline, CDR1 is SGHRS and CDR2 YFSETQ. In nucleotides, the CDR3 is TGCGCCAGCAGCTTGGCCCCGGGGCGGGAGTCGGCAGATACGCAGTATTTT. It translates to CASSLAPGRESADTQYF. The full variable domain, with the rest looked up from reference TRBV5-1 and TRBJ2-3, is KAGVTQTPRYLIKTRGQQVTLSCSPISGHRSVSWYQQTPGQGLQFLFEYFSETQRNKGNFPGRFSGRQFSNSRSEMNVSTLELGDSALYLCASSLAPGRESADTQYFGPGTRLTVL.

In this sample, this clonotype turned up a few times. This chain uses TRBV4-2 with TRBJ1-1; D is ambiguous. The V and J ends lost 0 bases and 0 bases respectively, with 5 bases between them. Per germline, CDR1 LGHNA and CDR2 YNFKEQ. The CDR3 extends over 14 amino acids. The CDR3: CASSQDQMNTEAFF. The CDR3 nucleotides are TGTGCCAGCAGCCAAGACCAGATGAACACTGAAGCTTTCTTT.

The table lists this clonotype with a few counts. This clone may be a read error of a much larger clone one base away. This CDR3 is missing its conserved last phenylalanine or tryptophan, likely due to a read error. The chain couples TRBV28 to TRBJ2-7; D possibly corresponds to TRBD2 (5 bases). Germline CDR1 MDHEN, CDR2 SYDVKM. This CDR3 comprises 15 residues. Trimming removed 6 bases at V and 6 bases at J, with 21 bases between. CDR3 nucleotide sequence: TGTGCCAGCAGACCCCTGGGCGGAGGAGGCGTCGAGCAGTACCTC. Amino acids: CASRPLGGGGVEQYL.

Of note for this clonotype: This could be a read error, since a much larger clone is one nucleotide away. The chain combines TRBV6-1 with TRBJ1-1; D is uncertain. This CDR3 has 12 amino acids. The germline V gene encodes CDR1 MNHNS and CDR2 SASEGT. DNA of the CDR3: TGTGCCAGCAGTGAAGGACCTAGAGACGCTTCCTTT. It yields the protein CASSEGPRDASF.

Points on this clonotype: A much larger clone sits a single nucleotide away, making a read error possible. This rearrangement joins TRBV5-1 to TRBJ2-2, with D hard to call. There are 13 residues in the CDR3. Germline CDR1 reads SGHRS; CDR2 reads YFSETQ. Trimming shortened V by 3 bases and J by 9 bases, and 12 bases separated the two germline ends. The chain's CDR3 is CASSSDPTRELFF. Here the CDR3 DNA reads TGCGCCAGCAGCTCGGACCCTACGAGGGAGCTGTTTTTT.

The V and J genes are TRBV3-1 and TRBJ2-3; D uncertain. Germline V gene lookup returns CDR1 LGHDT and CDR2 YNNKEL (reference sequence). The V end was cut by 0 bases, the J end by 6 bases, with 10 bases between. The length of the CDR3 is 14 residues. In DNA form, the CDR3 reads TGTGCCAGCAGCCAAGAAGGTTACCGGGATACGCAGTATTTT. It yields the protein CASSQEGYRDTQYF.

This clonotype was picked up a small number of times. This chain joins TRBV29-1 and TRBJ2-4; TRBD2 matches 11 bases. The CDR3 totals 14 residues. The germline gives CDR1 SQVTM, CDR2 ANQGSEA. V lost 6 bases, J lost 4 bases, and 5 bases stayed unmatched. The CDR3 here is CSVAGLAEKNIQYF. The CDR3 DNA sequence: TGCAGCGTAGCGGGACTAGCGGAAAAAAACATTCAGTACTTC.

This clonotype was counted between two and nine times. The junction departs from the called germline gene at one end, perhaps through a read error. The chain recombines TRBV30 with TRBJ2-5, with 7 positions matching TRBD1. The CDR3 contains 13 residues. CDR1 is GTSNPN and CDR2 is SVGIG in the germline V gene (reference sequence). DNA of the CDR3: TGTGCCTACTCTCTCGGGACAGCGGAGAGCCAGTACTTC. Translated: CAYSLGTAESQYF.

This clonotype has just a few counts. The V gene is TRBV20-1, the J gene TRBJ1-5; D may be TRBD1 (6 bases). The CDR3 has 17 residues. V dropped 6 bases and J dropped 1 base, with 22 bases sitting between them. Germline loops: CDR1 DFQATT, CDR2 SNEGSKA (reference sequence). The CDR3 coding sequence is TGCAGTGCCCACCCGATTGGGGGGCGGAAGAGCAATCAGCCCCAGCATTTT. Translation: CSAHPIGGRKSNQPQHF.

This clonotype was seen repeatedly, ten times or more. The CDR3 loop reads CASSRVKANTEAFF. Written as DNA, the CDR3 is TGCGCCAGCAGCCGAGTCAAGGCGAACACTGAAGCTTTCTTT. The chain combines TRBV4-1 with TRBJ1-1; D ambiguous. The V end lost 4 bases, the J end lost 1 base, and 10 bases lay between the germline ends. Per germline, CDR1 MGHRA and CDR2 YSYEKL. This CDR3 is 14 amino acids long.

V and J are TRBV10-3 and TRBJ2-5; D possibly corresponds to TRBD2 (7 bases). V gave up 3 bases and J gave up 2 bases, with 13 bases separating them. Per the germline V gene, CDR1 is ENHRY and CDR2 is SYGVKD. CDR3 length equals 15 residues. CDR3 in amino acids: CAISELARGQETQYF. DNA for the CDR3: TGTGCCATCAGTGAACTAGCGAGGGGGCAAGAGACCCAGTACTTC.

The table lists this clonotype with many counts. The V and J genes are TRBV2 and TRBJ2-2, with 15 bases lining up with TRBD2. The CDR3 loop spans 18 amino acids. The J segment lost 1 base and the V segment lost 5 bases, leaving 5 bases of the junction unmatched. Germline V gene sequence: CDR1 SNHLY, CDR2 FYNNEI. The chain's CDR3 is CASSLPGLAGGNTGELFF. The CDR3, as DNA: TGTGCCAGCAGTCTGCCGGGACTAGCGGGAGGGAACACCGGGGAGCTGTTTTTT.

J is TRBJ2-2 and V is TRBV7-9; D call uncertain. Per germline, CDR1 SEHNR and CDR2 FQNEAQ (reference sequence). The CDR3 covers 15 residues. Trimming took off 7 bases at V and 0 bases at J, with 12 bases between the two ends. The CDR3 region is CASNENPSNTGELFF. Here the CDR3 DNA reads TGTGCCAGCAACGAGAATCCCTCGAACACCGGGGAGCTGTTTTTT.

This rearrangement joins TRBV27 to TRBJ2-2, with 8 bases matching TRBD2. This CDR3 comprises 15 residues. The germline V gene has CDR1 MNHEY and CDR2 SMNVEV (reference sequence). The V segment lost 2 bases and the J segment 5 bases; nucleotides outside the gene matches: 4. The CDR3 here is CASSLEGLATGELFF. Here the CDR3 DNA reads TGTGCCAGCAGTTTAGAAGGACTAGCAACCGGGGAGCTGTTTTTT.

This chain links TRBV29-1 with TRBJ1-1; D is unclear. CDR1 and CDR2 (germline): SQVTM, ANQGSEA. This CDR3 comprises 12 residues. Between the trimmed V and J ends, which lost 6 bases and 4 bases, there was a span of 12 bases. This chain's CDR3 is CSVIYGVTEAFF. CDR3 DNA sequence: TGCAGCGTCATATACGGGGTCACTGAAGCTTTCTTT.

This clonotype has a single count. The rearrangement joins TRBV6-1 to TRBJ2-5; D is undetermined. V was cut by 5 bases and J by 4 bases, with 8 bases left in between. This CDR3 has 12 amino acids. Germline loops: CDR1 MNHNS, CDR2 SASEGT. The DNA of the CDR3 is TGTGCCAGCAGTCGGGTGGCAGAGACCCAGTACTTC. This sequence encodes CASSRVAETQYF.

This clonotype was seen at least ten times. This sequence joins TRBV2 and TRBJ1-2; D call uncertain. Germline CDR1 is SNHLY and CDR2 is FYNNEI. The germline V and J ends were trimmed by 1 base and 3 bases, with 6 bases remaining between them. The CDR3 has 13 residues. CDR3 region: CASSEGVDYGYTF. CDR3 sequence (DNA): TGTGCCAGCAGTGAAGGTGTAGACTATGGCTACACCTTC.

The chain has TRBV28 and TRBJ1-6; D is ambiguous. Germline values: CDR1 MDHEN, CDR2 SYDVKM. The CDR3 spans 13 residues. This CDR3 reads CGAGRSYNSPLHF. The CDR3 nucleotides read TGTGGCGCGGGGAGGTCCTATAATTCACCCCTCCACTTT.

This clonotype was seen repeatedly, ten times or more. The chain links TRBV12-3 or TRBV12-4 to TRBJ2-5; TRBD2 agrees at 8 bases. V lost 6 bases and J lost 4; bases outside the gene matches: 4. The CDR3 consists of 13 residues. The CDR3 spells CASSRTSRETQYF. The DNA for the CDR3 is TGTGCCAGCAGCCGGACTAGCCGAGAGACCCAGTACTTC.

J is TRBJ2-1 and V is TRBV6-1; unclear D gene. Germline loops: CDR1 MNHNS, CDR2 SASEGT. Trimming left V 7 bases short and J 6 bases short, with 7 bases between. The CDR3 is 11 amino acids. CDR3 amino acids: CASTLPNEQFF. The CDR3 DNA is TGTGCCAGCACCCTACCCAATGAGCAGTTCTTC.

V usage is TRBV29-1 and J usage is TRBJ2-2; TRBD1 might be the D (6 bases). This CDR3 has 14 amino acids. Trimming shortened V by 7 bases and J by 0 bases, and 12 bases separated the two germline ends. Looked up from germline, CDR1 is SQVTM and CDR2 is ANQGSEA. CDR3 sequence reads: CSGSGTPNTGELFF. The CDR3 DNA is TGCAGCGGATCGGGGACACCGAACACCGGGGAGCTGTTTTTT.

This clonotype was counted between two and nine times. The chain is built from TRBV12-5 and TRBJ2-5, with D tentatively TRBD1 or TRBD2 (6 bases each). In germline, CDR1 is LGHNT, CDR2 FRNRAP. V gave up 5 bases and J gave up 5 bases, with 12 bases separating them. The CDR3 extends over 13 amino acids. The CDR3 bases are TGTGCTAGTGGTGGGGGGCCTGGTGAGACCCAGTACTTC. This codes for CASGGGPGETQYF.

This clonotype has a count of ten or more. This rearrangement joins TRBV7-2 to TRBJ1-1; D remains ambiguous. Germline CDR1 is SGHTA and CDR2 is FQGNSA. The CDR3 has 14 amino acids. V lost 1 base and J 4 bases, leaving 10 bases between the germline ends. Here the CDR3 DNA reads TGTGCCAGCAGCTTAGTCAGACGGGGCACTGAAGCTTTCTTT. This codes for CASSLVRRGTEAFF.

The sample holds many counts of this clonotype. J is TRBJ1-2 and V is TRBV5-1; 7 bases are a match to TRBD1. The V segment lost 3 bases and the J segment 3 bases; nucleotides outside the gene matches: 8. The germline CDR1 and CDR2 sequences are SGHRS and YFSETQ. This CDR3 spans 15 amino acids. The CDR3, as DNA: TGCGCCAGCAGCTCGGGACAGAGAAACTACTATGGCTACACCTTC. This sequence encodes CASSSGQRNYYGYTF.

The V and J genes are TRBV12-3 or TRBV12-4 and TRBJ2-4; tentatively, D is TRBD1 (6 bases). V was trimmed by 6 bases and J by 0 bases, leaving 15 bases between them. The CDR3 extends over 16 amino acids. The CDR3 region is CASSQGQILAKNIQYF. The DNA of the CDR3 is TGTGCCAGCAGCCAAGGACAGATATTAGCCAAAAACATTCAGTACTTC.

This clonotype was seen a handful of times. One junction end disagrees with the germline gene, perhaps due to a read error. The rearrangement links TRBV19 to TRBJ1-1; D is uncertain. The CDR3 has 13 residues. Germline CDR1 LNHDA, CDR2 SQIVND (reference sequence). This CDR3 is CVSARRLNTEAFF. As DNA, the CDR3 is TGTGTCAGTGCCCGCCGTTTGAACACTGAAGCTTTCTTT.

This clonotype was detected many times. The gene calls are TRBV5-6 and TRBJ2-7; 7 nucleotides agree with TRBD1. V dropped 5 bases and J dropped 7; count of bases not matched to a gene: 9. Germline assignment: CDR1 SGHDT and CDR2 YYEEEE. This CDR3 has 13 amino acids. CDR3 in DNA: TGTGCCAGCAGTCTGACAGGGCGCTCGGAGCAGTACTTC. It yields the protein CASSLTGRSEQYF. Drawing the rest from reference TRBV5-6 and TRBJ2-7, the complete variable domain is DAGVTQSPTHLIKTRGQQVTLRCSPKSGHDTVSWYQQALGQGPQFIFQYYEEEERQRGNFPDRFSGHQFPNYSSELNVNALLLGDSALYLCASSLTGRSEQYFGPGTRLTVT.